This entry lists 8 T cell receptor beta chains sequenced from one sample in a study of cytomegalovirus exposure and HLA in healthy donors. Use of 60 Vbeta and 13 Jbeta primers characterized the PCR. Sequencing used immunoSEQ multiplex PCR; TCRdb keeps in-frame clones, though not all of them. The sample records around 170,000 clones, over 70% being singletons. Sequenced sample: PBMCs. The receptors were sampled from a man in his fifties in good health and CMV-seropositive.

This sequence joins TRBV2 and TRBJ1-5, with 12 bases aligning to TRBD1. The CDR3 covers 15 residues. CDR1 is SNHLY, CDR2 FYNNEI, per germline. Trimming took 4 bases from V and 6 from J; bases not matched to a gene: 4. CDR3: CASSGDRGRGQPQHF. The CDR3 DNA follows: TGTGCCAGCAGTGGGGACAGGGGGCGAGGTCAGCCCCAGCATTTT.

The chain recombines TRBV11-2 with TRBJ1-1; possible D gene TRBD1, 5 bases. Germline V gene sequence: CDR1 SGHAT, CDR2 FQNNGV. This CDR3 spans 15 amino acids. The germline V and J ends were trimmed by 1 base and 1 base, with 10 bases remaining between them. CDR3 coding DNA: TGTGCCAGCAGCTTAGGCGGGGGGGGGAACACTGAAGCTTTCTTT. Residues: CASSLGGGGNTEAFF.

V gene TRBV20-1 combines with J gene TRBJ1-2; TRBD1 is a possible D gene (6 bases). The CDR3 is 11 residues long. Trimming removed 8 bases at V and 4 bases at J, with 11 bases between. CDR1 and CDR2 (germline): DFQATT, SNEGSKA (reference sequence). The DNA for the CDR3 is TGCAGTAAGGGACAACCCTATGGCTACACCTTC. This gives the protein CSKGQPYGYTF.

The J gene is TRBJ2-7, the V gene TRBV5-1; weak D call: TRBD1 (6 bases). This CDR3 is built from 16 residues. The V gene's germline CDR1 is SGHRS and CDR2 YFSETQ. Trimming removed 4 bases from V and 0 bases from J, with 17 bases in between. CDR3 amino acids: CASSPAAGDPSYEQYF. CDR3 in DNA: TGCGCCAGCAGCCCGGCGGCAGGGGATCCCTCCTACGAGCAGTACTTC.

The rearrangement links TRBV9 to TRBJ1-2, with unresolved D. Trimming took off 4 bases at V and 7 bases at J, with 17 bases between the two ends. The CDR3 runs to 14 residues. Germline V gene sequence: CDR1 SGDLS, CDR2 YYNGEE. The CDR3 here is CASSPTLPGGGYTF. CDR3 nucleotide sequence: TGTGCCAGCAGCCCTACTCTCCCGGGTGGTGGCTACACCTTC.

This chain connects TRBV4-1 to TRBJ2-5; 14 bases agree with TRBD2. The V and J ends lost 0 bases and 3 bases, in that order; junction bases with no gene match: 6. The CDR3 totals 18 residues. Germline assignment: CDR1 MGHRA and CDR2 YSYEKL. The CDR3 region has the DNA TGCGCCAGCAGCCAAGACAGGGGACTAGCGGGAGTGGAAGAGACCCAGTACTTC. Its translation is CASSQDRGLAGVEETQYF.

With respect to this clone: Without the conserved terminal phenylalanine or tryptophan, this CDR3 likely stems from a read error. The chain carries TRBV28 and TRBJ1-2, with TRBD1 matching over 8 bases. Germline trimming cut 6 bases from V and 2 bases from J; bases unmatched to any gene: 5. The CDR3 loop spans 14 amino acids. Germline lookup yields CDR1 MDHEN and CDR2 SYDVKM. CDR3 residues: CASRPSGGNYGYTL. CDR3 DNA sequence: TGTGCCAGCAGGCCTTCAGGGGGCAACTATGGCTACACCCTC.

The chain has TRBV7-6 and TRBJ2-7; D might be TRBD1 (5 bases). The CDR3 covers 14 residues. Germline CDR1 is SGHVS and CDR2 is FNYEAQ. V lost 1 base to trimming and J lost 4 bases, with 11 bases between them. The CDR3 is CASSLEGSGYEQYF. DNA for the CDR3: TGTGCCAGCAGCTTAGAGGGGTCAGGATACGAGCAGTACTTC.